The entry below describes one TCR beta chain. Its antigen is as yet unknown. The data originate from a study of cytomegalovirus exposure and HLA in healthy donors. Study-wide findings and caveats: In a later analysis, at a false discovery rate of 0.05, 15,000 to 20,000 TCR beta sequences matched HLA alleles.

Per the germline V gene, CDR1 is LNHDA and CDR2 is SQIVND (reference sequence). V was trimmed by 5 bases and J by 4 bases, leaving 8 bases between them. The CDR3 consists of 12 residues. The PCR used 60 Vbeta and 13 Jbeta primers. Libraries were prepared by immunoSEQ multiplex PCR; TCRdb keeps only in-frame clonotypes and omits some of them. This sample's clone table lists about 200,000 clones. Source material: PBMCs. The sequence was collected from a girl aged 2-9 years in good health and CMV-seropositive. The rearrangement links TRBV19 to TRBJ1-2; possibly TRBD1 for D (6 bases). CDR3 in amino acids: CASSGDIYGYTF. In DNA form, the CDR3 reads TGTGCCAGTAGTGGGGACATCTATGGCTACACCTTC.